One sample yielded the 4 T cell receptor beta chains listed below, sequenced in a study of low-dose radiotherapy and immunotherapy resistance in tumors (dated by TCRdb to 2021 to 2024). First-strand cDNA was synthesized using Superscript III and a set of TRAV- and TRBV-specific primers, so that both TCRalpha and TCRbeta chains were covered. An approximately 20-cycle PCR with Phusion amplified the TCRs, pairing a constant-region primer with the adapter that was attached to the V primers. The public reads were run again by TCRdb, first through fastp at Q25 and then through MiXCR, and only productive beta chains were kept. Each CDR3 protein appears once, grouped with its most common genes and DNA. For this sample there are roughly 8,000 distinct CDR3 sequences; 61% appear just once. In total, the top ten clones hold about 9% of the sample. The receptor set was obtained from a human donor with advanced metastatic prostate, ovarian, gallbladder or colorectal cancer (not recorded which). This table probably holds off-target reads from a library built for another chain.

The chain employs TRBV5-1 and TRBJ2-2; tentative D call: TRBD1 (6 bases). Germline-derived CDR1 and CDR2 are SGHRS and YFSETQ. The CDR3 runs to 13 residues. V lost 2 bases and J 4 bases, leaving 6 bases between the germline ends. CDR3 sequence reads: CASSLGGTGELFF. In nucleotides, the CDR3 is TGCGCCAGCAGCTTAGGGGGCACCGGGGAGCTGTTTTTT.

The sample holds a few counts of this clonotype. V usage is TRBV28 and J usage is TRBJ1-5; D remains unclear. Trimming removed 8 bases at V and 7 bases at J, with 9 bases between. This CDR3 comprises 11 residues. Germline V lookup: CDR1 MDHEN, CDR2 SYDVKM. The CDR3 bases are TGTGCCAGCGCCGACCGACAGCCCCAGCATTTT. As protein: CASADRQPQHF.

This rearrangement joins TRBV6-6 to TRBJ2-3; D possibly corresponds to TRBD1 (5 bases). The CDR3 contains 17 residues. V was clipped by 0 bases and J by 6 bases, with 19 bases between them. The V gene's germline CDR1 is MNHNY and CDR2 SVGAGI (reference sequence). DNA for the CDR3: TGTGCCAGCAGTTACTCGATTAGTGAACAGGTTTGGGATACGCAGTATTTT. It yields the protein CASSYSISEQVWDTQYF.

The chain combines TRBV6-2 or TRBV6-3 with TRBJ2-4; no clear D. CDR3 length: 12 residues. With 5 bases removed from V and 4 bases from J, the gap between germline ends came to 6 bases. Germline CDR1 is MNHEY and CDR2 is SVGEGT. Written as DNA, the CDR3 is TGTGCCAGCAGTGTAATAAAAAACATTCAGTACTTC. Translation: CASSVIKNIQYF.